These T cell receptor beta chains were read from a single sample in a study of cytomegalovirus exposure and HLA in healthy donors. TCRdb's copy holds only in-frame clones and misses some; the assay was immunoSEQ multiplex PCR. The data contain roughly 180,000 clones, 75% of them singletons. Sequences were obtained from PBMCs. The receptor source for this set is a woman aged 40 to 55 in good health and CMV-seropositive. The CDR3 runs from the conserved cysteine through the conserved F or W. Fields, in order: CDR3 protein, CDR3 DNA, J gene, clone size, V gene, D gene. A D gene is named only where the DNA matches it firmly. Size values are once, few and many counts, or a class for expanded clones, and some rows have none.

CDR3: CASSRTSAYNEQFF
DNA: TGCGCCAGCTCGAGGACTAGCGCCTACAATGAGCAGTTCTTC
J: TRBJ2-1
size: .
V: TRBV4-1
D: TRBD2

CDR3: CASSSGTDYGYTF
DNA: TGTGCCAGCAGCTCGGGGACAGACTATGGCTACACCTTC
J: TRBJ1-2
size: .
V: TRBV5-4
D: TRBD1

CDR3: CASSLSGGLHSGYTF
DNA: TGTGCCAGCAGTTTATCCGGGGGGCTCCACAGTGGCTACACCTTC
J: TRBJ1-2
size: .
V: TRBV28
D: .

CDR3: CAISEVGGAETQYF
DNA: TGTGCCATCAGTGAGGTAGGGGGCGCGGAGACCCAGTACTTC
J: TRBJ2-5
size: .
V: TRBV10-3
D: TRBD1

CDR3: CASSSITSGSGETQYF
DNA: TGTGCCAGCAGCTCGATAACTAGCGGGTCGGGAGAGACCCAGTACTTC
J: TRBJ2-5
size: .
V: TRBV11-2
D: TRBD2

CDR3: CASSVGQYNEQFF
DNA: TGTGCCAGCAGCGTAGGGCAGTACAATGAGCAGTTCTTC
J: TRBJ2-1
size: once
V: TRBV9
D: .

CDR3: CASRRLAGGYTF
DNA: TGTGCCAGCAGACGACTCGCCGGTGGCTACACCTTC
J: TRBJ1-2
size: .
V: TRBV2
D: .

CDR3: CASSPDPTVEQYF
DNA: TGTGCCAGCAGTCCGGATCCTACAGTCGAGCAGTACTTC
J: TRBJ2-7
size: .
V: TRBV11-1
D: .

CDR3: CASSGHNYNEQFF
DNA: TGTGCCAGCAGTGGGCATAACTACAATGAGCAGTTCTTC
J: TRBJ2-1
size: once
V: TRBV6-1
D: .

CDR3: CASSWRQGDTEAFF
DNA: TGCGCCAGCAGCTGGCGACAGGGGGACACTGAAGCTTTCTTT
J: TRBJ1-1
size: few
V: TRBV4-1
D: TRBD1

CDR3: CASRTGVAYEQYF
DNA: TGTGCCAGCAGGACAGGGGTAGCCTACGAGCAGTACTTC
J: TRBJ2-7
size: .
V: TRBV28
D: TRBD1

CDR3: CASRQDRSYNEQFF
DNA: TGTGCCAGCAGACAGGACAGGTCCTACAATGAGCAGTTCTTC
J: TRBJ2-1
size: .
V: TRBV2
D: TRBD1

CDR3: CSVSGQGIGEQYF
DNA: TGCAGCGTAAGTGGGCAGGGAATTGGAGAGCAGTACTTC
J: TRBJ2-7
size: .
V: TRBV29-1
D: .

CDR3: CASSLVLDSGANVLTF
DNA: TGCGCCAGCAGCTTGGTGTTAGATTCTGGGGCCAACGTCCTGACTTTC
J: TRBJ2-6
size: .
V: TRBV5-1
D: .

CDR3: CASRFSPKGIYEQYF
DNA: TGTGCCAGCAGGTTTAGCCCAAAGGGGATCTACGAGCAGTACTTC
J: TRBJ2-7
size: .
V: TRBV27
D: .

CDR3: CASSSPDGGVVAKNIQYF
DNA: TGTGCCAGCAGCTCTCCGGACGGAGGGGTAGTAGCCAAAAACATTCAGTACTTC
J: TRBJ2-4
size: .
V: TRBV7-2
D: .

CDR3: CASSLGGQGGRGYTF
DNA: TGTGCCAGCAGCTTAGGGGGACAGGGCGGACGTGGCTACACCTTC
J: TRBJ1-2
size: .
V: TRBV7-9
D: TRBD1

CDR3: CASSVGGRGEQYF
DNA: TGTGCCAGCAGCGTAGGAGGTAGGGGCGAGCAGTACTTC
J: TRBJ2-7
size: .
V: TRBV9
D: .

CDR3: CASSEALGGRGLSGANVLTF
DNA: TGTGCCAGCAGCGAGGCGCTAGGGGGCAGGGGGCTTTCGGGGGCCAACGTCCTGACTTTC
J: TRBJ2-6
size: .
V: TRBV9
D: TRBD1

CDR3: CASRSKEGYAYEQYF
DNA: TGTGCCAGCAGATCCAAAGAGGGTTACGCCTACGAGCAGTACTTC
J: TRBJ2-7
size: few
V: TRBV5-8
D: .

CDR3: CASSTWTSGIYNEQFF
DNA: TGTGCCAGCAGCACCTGGACTAGCGGGATTTACAATGAGCAGTTCTTC
J: TRBJ2-1
size: few
V: TRBV5-6
D: TRBD2

CDR3: CASRQSGRVTDTQYF
DNA: TGTGCCAGCAGACAGAGCGGGAGGGTCACAGATACGCAGTATTTT
J: TRBJ2-3
size: .
V: TRBV6-4
D: TRBD2

CDR3: CASTRQGAITDTQYF
DNA: TGTGCCAGCACTAGACAGGGGGCTATCACAGATACGCAGTATTTT
J: TRBJ2-3
size: .
V: TRBV28
D: TRBD1

CDR3: CASSFWASGSYEQYF
DNA: TGTGCCAGCAGTTTTTGGGCTAGCGGTTCCTACGAGCAGTACTTC
J: TRBJ2-7
size: .
V: TRBV28
D: TRBD2

CDR3: CASSQVMRGQETQYF
DNA: TGCGCCAGCAGCCAAGTAATGCGGGGCCAAGAGACCCAGTACTTC
J: TRBJ2-5
size: .
V: TRBV4-3
D: .

CDR3: CASRRPGDNQPQHF
DNA: TGTGCCAGCCGCCGGCCAGGGGATAATCAGCCCCAGCATTTT
J: TRBJ1-5
size: .
V: TRBV6-1
D: .

CDR3: CASSAPGSGSSYEQYF
DNA: TGTGCCAGCAGTGCCCCGGGTAGCGGGAGCTCCTACGAGCAGTACTTC
J: TRBJ2-7
size: .
V: TRBV11-2
D: TRBD2

CDR3: CASSPAGVPYGYTF
DNA: TGTGCCAGCAGCCCCGCCGGGGTCCCTTATGGCTACACCTTC
J: TRBJ1-2
size: .
V: TRBV11-2
D: .

CDR3: CASSFYSGFSSTDTQYF
DNA: TGTGCCAGCAGCTTTTACTCGGGGTTTTCTAGCACAGATACGCAGTATTTT
J: TRBJ2-3
size: .
V: TRBV5-6
D: .

CDR3: CASSEAVGEETQYF
DNA: TGTGCCAGCAGTGAAGCGGTAGGAGAAGAGACCCAGTACTTC
J: TRBJ2-5
size: .
V: TRBV6-1
D: .

CDR3: CASSRTGGRMNTEAFF
DNA: TGTGCCAGCAGCCGGACAGGGGGCCGAATGAACACTGAAGCTTTCTTT
J: TRBJ1-1
size: once
V: TRBV7-2
D: TRBD1

CDR3: CSVVMGAGGNTIYF
DNA: TGCAGCGTTGTGATGGGGGCTGGGGGAAACACCATATATTTT
J: TRBJ1-3
size: few
V: TRBV29-1
D: .

CDR3: CASRRRAQLYGAFF
DNA: TGTGCCAGCAGGAGGAGGGCTCAACTCTATGGAGCTTTCTTT
J: TRBJ1-1
size: .
V: TRBV28
D: .

CDR3: CASSFPFGATEAFF
DNA: TGTGCCAGCAGCTTCCCGTTTGGGGCCACTGAAGCTTTCTTT
J: TRBJ1-1
size: .
V: TRBV7-2
D: .

CDR3: CASSSQGPNQPQHF
DNA: TGTGCCAGCAGCTCACAGGGGCCTAATCAGCCCCAGCATTTT
J: TRBJ1-5
size: .
V: TRBV6-6
D: TRBD1

CDR3: CASSVAGTSFNEQFF
DNA: TGTGCCAGCAGCGTAGCTGGGACTAGTTTTAATGAGCAGTTCTTC
J: TRBJ2-1
size: .
V: TRBV9
D: TRBD2

CDR3: CASSFRTGDTGELFF
DNA: TGTGCTAGCAGCTTCCGGACAGGGGACACCGGGGAGCTGTTTTTT
J: TRBJ2-2
size: few
V: TRBV7-7
D: TRBD1

CDR3: CASSFGQGSEQYF
DNA: TGTGCCAGCAGCTTCGGACAGGGGAGCGAGCAGTACTTC
J: TRBJ2-7
size: few
V: TRBV7-9
D: TRBD1

CDR3: CASSLAQGRSDEQFF
DNA: TGCGCCAGCAGCTTGGCACAGGGGAGGTCGGATGAGCAGTTCTTC
J: TRBJ2-1
size: .
V: TRBV5-1
D: .

CDR3: CASSSRTGPTGQETQYF
DNA: TGTGCCAGCAGCAGCCGGACAGGGCCGACGGGCCAAGAGACCCAGTACTTC
J: TRBJ2-5
size: .
V: TRBV13
D: TRBD1

CDR3: CASSFLGGTNPDEQYF
DNA: TGTGCCAGCAGCTTCCTCGGGGGGACTAATCCCGACGAGCAGTACTTC
J: TRBJ2-7
size: .
V: TRBV5-6
D: TRBD2

CDR3: CASRFSRDRGVEQYF
DNA: TGCGCCAGCCGATTCAGCCGGGACAGGGGCGTAGAGCAGTACTTC
J: TRBJ2-7
size: .
V: TRBV5-1
D: TRBD1

CDR3: CASTGQGAFEQFF
DNA: TGTGCCAGCACGGGGCAGGGGGCTTTTGAGCAGTTCTTC
J: TRBJ2-1
size: .
V: TRBV2
D: TRBD1

CDR3: CASSVRPGLAPGGYTF
DNA: TGTGCCAGCAGCGTCCGTCCAGGTCTGGCGCCAGGCGGCTACACCTTC
J: TRBJ1-2
size: .
V: TRBV7-2
D: .

CDR3: CASRGLAGGSTDTQYF
DNA: TGTGCCAGCAGGGGACTAGCCGGAGGTAGCACAGATACGCAGTATTTT
J: TRBJ2-3
size: .
V: TRBV6-6
D: TRBD2

CDR3: CASSIGGSGNTIYF
DNA: TGTGCCAGTAGTATTGGAGGGTCCGGAAACACCATATATTTT
J: TRBJ1-3
size: .
V: TRBV19
D: .

CDR3: CASSSGDYGYTF
DNA: TGTGCCAGCAGTTCGGGGGACTATGGCTACACCTTC
J: TRBJ1-2
size: few
V: TRBV28
D: .

CDR3: CASSSGPVQETQYF
DNA: TGTGCCAGCAGTAGCGGTCCTGTCCAAGAGACCCAGTACTTC
J: TRBJ2-5
size: .
V: TRBV6-5
D: .

CDR3: CAISSTDTQYF
DNA: TGTGCCATCAGCTCCACAGATACGCAGTATTTT
J: TRBJ2-3
size: once
V: TRBV10-3
D: .

CDR3: CASSMDRWYGYTF
DNA: TGTGCCAGCAGTATGGACAGGTGGTATGGCTACACCTTC
J: TRBJ1-2
size: .
V: TRBV6-5
D: TRBD1

CDR3: CASRDSGTGYQPQHF
DNA: TGTGCCAGCAGGGACTCCGGGACAGGCTATCAGCCCCAGCATTTT
J: TRBJ1-5
size: .
V: TRBV28
D: TRBD1

CDR3: CASSFRTSGFFPSRETQYF
DNA: TGTGCCAGCAGTTTCCGGACTAGCGGGTTTTTCCCTTCTCGGGAGACCCAGTACTTC
J: TRBJ2-5
size: .
V: TRBV28
D: TRBD2